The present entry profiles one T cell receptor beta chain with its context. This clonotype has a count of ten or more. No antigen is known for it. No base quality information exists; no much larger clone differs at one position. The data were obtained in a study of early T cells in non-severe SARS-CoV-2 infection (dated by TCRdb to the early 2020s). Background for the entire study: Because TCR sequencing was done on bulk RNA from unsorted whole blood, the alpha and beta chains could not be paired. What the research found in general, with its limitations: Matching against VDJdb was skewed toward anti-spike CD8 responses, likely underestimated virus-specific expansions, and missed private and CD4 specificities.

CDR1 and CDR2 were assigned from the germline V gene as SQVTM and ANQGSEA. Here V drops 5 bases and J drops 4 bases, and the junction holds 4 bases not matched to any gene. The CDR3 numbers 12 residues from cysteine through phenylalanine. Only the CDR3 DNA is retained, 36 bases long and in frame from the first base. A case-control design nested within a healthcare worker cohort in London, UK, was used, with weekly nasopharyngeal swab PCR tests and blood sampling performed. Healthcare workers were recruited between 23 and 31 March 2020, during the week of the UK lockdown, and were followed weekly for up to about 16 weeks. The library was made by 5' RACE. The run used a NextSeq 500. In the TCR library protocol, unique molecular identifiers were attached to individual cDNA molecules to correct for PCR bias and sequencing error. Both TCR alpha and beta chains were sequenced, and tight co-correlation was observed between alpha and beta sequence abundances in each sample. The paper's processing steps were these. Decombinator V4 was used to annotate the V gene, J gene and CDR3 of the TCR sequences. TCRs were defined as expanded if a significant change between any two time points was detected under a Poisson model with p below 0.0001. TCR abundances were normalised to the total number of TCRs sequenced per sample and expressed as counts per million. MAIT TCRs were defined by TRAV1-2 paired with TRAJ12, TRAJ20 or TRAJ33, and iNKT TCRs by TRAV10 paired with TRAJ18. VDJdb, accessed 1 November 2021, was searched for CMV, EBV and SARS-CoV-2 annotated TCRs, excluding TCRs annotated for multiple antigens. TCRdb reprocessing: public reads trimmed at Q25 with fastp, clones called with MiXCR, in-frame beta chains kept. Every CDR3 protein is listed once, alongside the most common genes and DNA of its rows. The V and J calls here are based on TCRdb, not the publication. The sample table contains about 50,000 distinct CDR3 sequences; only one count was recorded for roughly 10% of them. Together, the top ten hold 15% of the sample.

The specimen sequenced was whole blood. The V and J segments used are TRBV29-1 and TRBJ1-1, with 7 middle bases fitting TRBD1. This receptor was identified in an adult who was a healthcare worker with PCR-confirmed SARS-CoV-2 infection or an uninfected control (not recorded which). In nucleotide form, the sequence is TGCAGCGTTCTGACAGGGTTCACTGAAGCTTTCTTT. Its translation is CSVLTGFTEAFF.